These T cell receptor beta chains were read from a single sample in a study of beta chain features in type 1 diabetes. Assay used: immunoSEQ multiplex PCR; TCRdb lists only in-frame clones, some missing. The repertoire holds a few hundred thousand clones, 14% seen once, with less than 0.02% in the top ten. Sequences were obtained from naive CD4+ T cells from blood. The receptors shown here come from a man in his thirties or forties with type 1 diabetes. Both conserved end residues are part of each CDR3. A D gene is named only where the DNA matches it firmly. The size of a clone is reported for some rows only, either as once, few or many, or as a class for expanded clones.

NA	NA	TRBV6-6	TRBJ2-1	CASGTTGWNEQFF	TGTGCCAGCGGAACTACAGGGTGGAATGAGCAGTTCTTC
NA	NA	TRBV9	TRBJ1-3	CASSAVQGTANTIYF	TGTGCCAGCAGCGCCGTCCAGGGTACGGCAAACACCATATATTTT
NA	few	TRBV7-3	TRBJ2-1	CASSLLPGYNEQFF	TGTGCCAGCAGCTTACTGCCGGGATACAATGAGCAGTTCTTC
TRBD1	NA	TRBV7-3	TRBJ1-2	CASRPGGSDYGYTF	TGTGCCAGCAGACCAGGGGGGAGCGACTATGGCTACACCTTC
TRBD1	NA	TRBV20-1	TRBJ2-7	CSANRGHEQYF	TGCAGTGCGAACAGGGGACACGAGCAGTACTTC
NA	NA	TRBV15	TRBJ1-3	CATSRDRADGNTIYF	TGTGCCACCAGCAGAGACAGGGCCGATGGAAACACCATATATTTT
TRBD2	few	TRBV5-6	TRBJ2-7	CASTPSTSGNNEQYF	TGTGCCAGCACCCCTTCCACTAGCGGGAACAACGAGCAGTACTTC
NA	few	TRBV6-5	TRBJ2-5	CASRSPGGHQETQYF	TGTGCCAGCAGGTCCCCGGGGGGCCACCAAGAGACCCAGTACTTC
TRBD1	few	TRBV5-1	TRBJ2-5	CASSYGTGDETQYF	TGCGCCAGCAGCTACGGGACAGGGGATGAGACCCAGTACTTC
TRBD2	NA	TRBV5-1	TRBJ2-1	CASSLGSGIYNEQFF	TGCGCCAGCAGCTTGGGTAGCGGGATATACAATGAGCAGTTCTTC
NA	NA	TRBV6-6	TRBJ1-5	CASSYGQSNQPQHF	TGTGCCAGCAGTTACGGACAGAGCAATCAGCCCCAGCATTTT
TRBD1	few	TRBV5-6	TRBJ2-3	CASSHKDRFSTDTQYF	TGTGCCAGCAGCCATAAGGACAGGTTTAGCACAGATACGCAGTATTTT
TRBD1	NA	TRBV5-6	TRBJ1-1	CASSGDRGYTEAFF	TGTGCCAGCAGCGGGGACAGGGGGTACACTGAAGCTTTCTTT
NA	NA	TRBV28	TRBJ1-5	CASSLSGLPGGPQHF	TGTGCCAGCAGTTTATCAGGACTGCCCGGGGGGCCCCAGCATTTT
TRBD1	NA	TRBV29-1	TRBJ2-1	CSVRTGIYNEQFF	TGCAGCGTCCGGACAGGAATCTACAATGAGCAGTTCTTC
NA	few	TRBV18	TRBJ2-1	CASSPPLLYNEQFF	TGTGCCAGCTCTCCTCCCCTCCTCTACAATGAGCAGTTCTTC
NA	NA	TRBV7-2	TRBJ2-3	CASSLGAGGSSSTDTQYF	TGTGCCAGCAGCTTAGGGGCCGGAGGATCCTCTAGCACAGATACGCAGTATTTT
NA	few	TRBV5-6	TRBJ2-1	CASSLEGRGEQFF	TGTGCCAGCAGCTTGGAGGGCAGGGGTGAGCAGTTCTTC
NA	NA	TRBV2	TRBJ1-1	CASGRTVEAFF	TGTGCCAGCGGACGGACAGTTGAAGCTTTCTTT
TRBD2	NA	TRBV30	TRBJ2-1	CAWLAGVLFF	TGTGCCTGGCTAGCGGGAGTTTTGTTCTTC
TRBD2	few	TRBV7-3	TRBJ2-5	CASSQTAGLVSPKTQYF	TGTGCCAGCAGCCAAACAGCGGGACTAGTCTCTCCGAAGACCCAGTACTTC
NA	NA	TRBV7-9	TRBJ1-2	CASSLRDNHGYTF	TGTGCCAGCAGCTTGAGGGACAACCATGGCTACACCTTC
TRBD2	few	TRBV7-9	TRBJ2-7	CASSLVAGGEQYF	TGTGCCAGCAGCTTAGTGGCGGGAGGCGAGCAGTACTTC
NA	NA	TRBV18	TRBJ2-4	CASSPPQGSRNIQYF	TGTGCCAGCTCACCACCACAGGGATCTAGAAACATTCAGTACTTC
TRBD1	few	TRBV13	TRBJ1-2	CASSSRQGTYGYTF	TGTGCCAGCAGCTCCAGACAGGGCACTTATGGCTACACCTTC
NA	few	TRBV20-1	TRBJ1-2	CSATRGYGYTF	TGCAGTGCTACCAGGGGATATGGCTACACCTTC
TRBD2	NA	TRBV9	TRBJ2-3	CASSDSGRGIDTQYF	TGTGCCAGCAGTGATAGCGGGAGAGGGATAGATACGCAGTATTTT
NA	NA	TRBV7-2	TRBJ2-7	CASSGWEALSSYEQYF	TGTGCCAGCAGCGGGTGGGAGGCACTATCCTCCTACGAGCAGTACTTC
NA	few	TRBV5-4	TRBJ2-3	CASALGGSTDTQYF	TGTGCCAGCGCCCTAGGGGGAAGCACAGATACGCAGTATTTT
TRBD2	few	TRBV5-1	TRBJ2-1	CASSLLSGSGNEQFF	TGCGCCAGCAGCCTACTTAGCGGGAGCGGCAATGAGCAGTTCTTC
NA	NA	TRBV28	TRBJ1-2	CASRTDLGGYGYTF	TGTGCCAGCAGGACGGACTTGGGAGGCTATGGCTACACCTTC
TRBD2	NA	TRBV18	TRBJ2-2	CASSLLDHGTTPGELFF	TGTGCCAGCTCACTTTTGGATCACGGGACTACTCCCGGGGAGCTGTTTTTT
NA	few	TRBV2	TRBJ2-1	CASSDPKLSGYQREQFF	TGTGCCAGCAGTGACCCGAAATTAAGCGGGTACCAGCGTGAGCAGTTCTTC
NA	NA	TRBV6-1	TRBJ1-1	CASSEVGTAGGTEAFF	TGTGCCAGCAGTGAAGTTGGGACGGCCGGGGGCACTGAAGCTTTCTTT
TRBD2	few	TRBV7-3	TRBJ2-7	CASSVGLAGVAEQYF	TGTGCCAGCAGCGTAGGACTAGCGGGAGTGGCGGAGCAGTACTTC
TRBD1	NA	TRBV7-9	TRBJ2-1	CASSFSPRDRNNEQFF	TGTGCCAGCAGCTTTAGCCCTCGGGACAGAAACAATGAGCAGTTCTTC
NA	NA	TRBV9	TRBJ1-5	CASSRGTDQPQHF	TGTGCCAGCAGCCGGGGAACGGATCAGCCCCAGCATTTT
TRBD1	NA	TRBV6-7	TRBJ2-7	CASSAPRDRGPYEQYF	TGTGCCAGCAGTGCCCCCCGGGACAGGGGACCCTACGAGCAGTACTTC
TRBD2	NA	TRBV23-1	TRBJ2-5	CASSQGPLAGRETQYF	TGCGCCAGCAGTCAAGGGCCACTAGCGGGAAGAGAGACCCAGTACTTC
TRBD1	few	TRBV29-1	TRBJ2-5	CSVRTGRETQYF	TGCAGCGTTCGGACAGGGAGGGAGACCCAGTACTTC
TRBD1	few	TRBV5-1	TRBJ2-7	CASSPGQGANEQYF	TGCGCCAGCAGCCCGGGACAGGGTGCCAACGAGCAGTACTTC
TRBD1	few	TRBV9	TRBJ2-7	CASSPTGGEQYF	TGTGCCAGCAGCCCGACAGGGGGCGAGCAGTACTTC
NA	NA	TRBV5-1	TRBJ2-1	CASRGSASSYNEQFF	TGCGCCAGCAGAGGCTCAGCGAGCTCCTACAATGAGCAGTTCTTC
NA	few	TRBV5-1	TRBJ2-5	CASSLPNQETQYF	TGCGCCAGCAGCTTGCCCAACCAAGAGACCCAGTACTTC
TRBD2	NA	TRBV7-2	TRBJ2-1	CASSPQGAGVGEQFF	TGTGCCAGCAGCCCCCAGGGAGCGGGAGTTGGTGAGCAGTTCTTC
NA	few	TRBV30	TRBJ2-1	CAWSVASNEQFF	TGTGCCTGGAGTGTAGCTAGCAATGAGCAGTTCTTC
NA	few	TRBV7-2	TRBJ2-5	CASSDTTRGETQYF	TGTGCCAGCAGCGATACCACGCGGGGCGAGACCCAGTACTTC
NA	few	TRBV28	TRBJ1-2	CASSYRVEGYTF	TGTGCCAGCAGTTACAGGGTTGAGGGCTACACCTTC
TRBD1	NA	TRBV6-5	TRBJ2-6	CASSRQGLGANVLTF	TGTGCCAGCAGCAGACAGGGATTGGGGGCCAACGTCCTGACTTTC
NA	few	TRBV5-5	TRBJ2-1	CASSKLGSSSYNEQFF	TGTGCCAGCAGTAAACTGGGTTCTAGCTCCTACAATGAGCAGTTCTTC
NA	few	TRBV30	TRBJ1-4	CAWSSYEKLFF	TGTGCCTGGAGTTCCTATGAAAAACTGTTTTTT
TRBD1	few	TRBV5-4	TRBJ1-1	CASSSPGTGNTEAFF	TGTGCCAGCAGCTCTCCCGGGACAGGAAACACTGAAGCTTTCTTT
NA	NA	TRBV5-1	TRBJ1-4	CASSSGIEGTGGKLFF	TGCGCCAGCAGCAGCGGAATCGAGGGAACCGGGGGAAAACTGTTTTTT
NA	NA	TRBV2	TRBJ2-1	CASLASTMNEQFF	TGTGCCAGCTTAGCTAGTACGATGAATGAGCAGTTCTTC
NA	few	TRBV18	TRBJ2-3	CASSVQGRTDTQYF	TGTGCCAGCTCAGTACAGGGACGGACAGATACGCAGTATTTT
NA	NA	TRBV10-3	TRBJ2-1	CAISEPRLSNEQFF	TGTGCCATCAGTGAGCCCCGACTAAGTAATGAGCAGTTCTTC
TRBD2	few	TRBV28	TRBJ2-2	CASSFYPTSGRAPGELFF	TGTGCCAGCAGTTTTTACCCTACTAGCGGGAGGGCCCCCGGGGAGCTGTTTTTT